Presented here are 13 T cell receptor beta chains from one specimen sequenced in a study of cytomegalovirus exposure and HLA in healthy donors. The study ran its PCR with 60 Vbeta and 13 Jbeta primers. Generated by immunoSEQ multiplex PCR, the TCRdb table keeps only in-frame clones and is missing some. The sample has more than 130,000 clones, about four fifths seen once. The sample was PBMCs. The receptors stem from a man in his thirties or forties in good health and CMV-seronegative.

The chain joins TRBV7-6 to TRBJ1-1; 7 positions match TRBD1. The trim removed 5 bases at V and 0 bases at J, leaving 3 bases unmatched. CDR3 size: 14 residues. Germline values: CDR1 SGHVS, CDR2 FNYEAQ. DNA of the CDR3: TGTGCCAGCAGCCCGGGACAGTTGAACACTGAAGCTTTCTTT. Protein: CASSPGQLNTEAFF. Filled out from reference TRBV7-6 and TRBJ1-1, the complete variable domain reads GAGVSQSPRYKVTKRGQDVALRCDPISGHVSLYWYRQALGQGPEFLTYFNYEAQQDKSGLPNDRFSAERPEGSISTLTIQRTEQRDSAMYRCASSPGQLNTEAFFGQGTRLTVV.

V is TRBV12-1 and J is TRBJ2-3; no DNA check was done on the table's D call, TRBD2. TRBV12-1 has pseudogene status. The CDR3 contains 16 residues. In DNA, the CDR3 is TGTGCCAGCAGCCGGCTAGCGGGGGGCCCCACAGATACGCAGTATTTT. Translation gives CASSRLAGGPTDTQYF.

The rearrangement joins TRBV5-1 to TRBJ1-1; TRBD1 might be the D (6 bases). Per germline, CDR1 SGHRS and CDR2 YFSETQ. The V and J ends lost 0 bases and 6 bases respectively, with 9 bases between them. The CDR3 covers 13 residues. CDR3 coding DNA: TGCGCCAGCAGCTTGGGGGAGGGGGCTGAAGCTTTCTTT. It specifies CASSLGEGAEAFF. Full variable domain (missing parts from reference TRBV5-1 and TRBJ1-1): KAGVTQTPRYLIKTRGQQVTLSCSPISGHRSVSWYQQTPGQGLQFLFEYFSETQRNKGNFPGRFSGRQFSNSRSEMNVSTLELGDSALYLCASSLGEGAEAFFGQGTRLTVV.

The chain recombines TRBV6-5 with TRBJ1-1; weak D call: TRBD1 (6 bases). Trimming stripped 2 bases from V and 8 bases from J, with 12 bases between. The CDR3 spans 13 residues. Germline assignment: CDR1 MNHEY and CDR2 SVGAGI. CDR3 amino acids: CASSYRTGTEAFF. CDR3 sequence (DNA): TGTGCCAGCAGTTACCGGACCGGGACAGAAGCTTTCTTT.

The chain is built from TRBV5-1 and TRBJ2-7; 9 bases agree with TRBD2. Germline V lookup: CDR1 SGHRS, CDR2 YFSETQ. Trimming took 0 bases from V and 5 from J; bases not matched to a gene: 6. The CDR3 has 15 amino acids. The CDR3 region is CASSLAGAGGDEQYF. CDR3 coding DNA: TGCGCCAGCAGCTTGGCGGGTGCGGGGGGGGACGAGCAGTACTTC.

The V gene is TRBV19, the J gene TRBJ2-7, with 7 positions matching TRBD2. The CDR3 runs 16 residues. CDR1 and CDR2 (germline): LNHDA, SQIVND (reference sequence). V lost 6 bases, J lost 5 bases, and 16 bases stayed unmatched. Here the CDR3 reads CASSPRRGRGMDEQYF. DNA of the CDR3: TGTGCCAGTAGCCCTAGGCGGGGGAGAGGGATGGACGAGCAGTACTTC.

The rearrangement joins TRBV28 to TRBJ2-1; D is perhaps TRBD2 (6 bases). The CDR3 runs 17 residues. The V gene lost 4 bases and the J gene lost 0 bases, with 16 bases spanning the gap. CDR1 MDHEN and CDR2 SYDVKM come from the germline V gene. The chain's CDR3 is CASSSISGTPSYNEQFF. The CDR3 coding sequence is TGTGCCAGCAGTTCGATCTCCGGGACTCCCTCCTACAATGAGCAGTTCTTC.

CDR3 amino acids: CASSFTAGRGNTIYF. CDR3 coding DNA: TGTGCCAGCAGCTTTACCGCAGGGAGGGGAAACACCATATATTTT. The J gene is TRBJ1-3, the V gene TRBV5-8; possible D gene TRBD1, 5 bases. This CDR3 has 15 residues. Germline V gives CDR1 SGHTS, CDR2 YDEGEE. V lost 2 bases and J 4 bases, leaving 13 bases between the germline ends.

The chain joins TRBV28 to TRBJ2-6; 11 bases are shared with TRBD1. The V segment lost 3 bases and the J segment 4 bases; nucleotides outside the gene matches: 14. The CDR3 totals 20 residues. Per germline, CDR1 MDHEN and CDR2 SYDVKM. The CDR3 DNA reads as TGTGCCAGCAGTTTCACACCTGGGACAGGGGGATTGTCGGGGGCCAACGTCCTGACTTTC. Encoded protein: CASSFTPGTGGLSGANVLTF.

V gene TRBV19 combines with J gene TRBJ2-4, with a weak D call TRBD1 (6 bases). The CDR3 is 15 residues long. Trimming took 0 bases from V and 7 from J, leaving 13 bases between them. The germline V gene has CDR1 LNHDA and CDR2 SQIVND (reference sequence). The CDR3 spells CASSIDAQGDNIQYF. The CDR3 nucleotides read TGTGCCAGTAGTATAGACGCACAGGGAGACAACATTCAGTACTTC. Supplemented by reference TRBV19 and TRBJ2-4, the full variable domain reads DGGITQSPKYLFRKEGQNVTLSCEQNLNHDAMYWYRQDPGQGLRLIYYSQIVNDFQKGDIAEGYSVSREKKESFPLTVTSAQKNPTAFYLCASSIDAQGDNIQYFGAGTRLSVL.

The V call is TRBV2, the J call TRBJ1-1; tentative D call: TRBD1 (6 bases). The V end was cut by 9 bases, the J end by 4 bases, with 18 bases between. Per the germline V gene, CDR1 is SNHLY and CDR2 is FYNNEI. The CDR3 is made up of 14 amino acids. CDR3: CARKQGPRGTEAFF. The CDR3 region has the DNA TGTGCCAGAAAACAGGGTCCCCGGGGCACTGAAGCTTTCTTT.

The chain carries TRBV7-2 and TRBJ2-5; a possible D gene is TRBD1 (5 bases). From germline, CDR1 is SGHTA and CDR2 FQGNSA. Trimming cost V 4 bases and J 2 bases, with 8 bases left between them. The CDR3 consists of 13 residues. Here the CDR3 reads CASSYRTQETQYF. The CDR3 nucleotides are TGTGCCAGCAGCTACAGGACACAAGAGACCCAGTACTTC.

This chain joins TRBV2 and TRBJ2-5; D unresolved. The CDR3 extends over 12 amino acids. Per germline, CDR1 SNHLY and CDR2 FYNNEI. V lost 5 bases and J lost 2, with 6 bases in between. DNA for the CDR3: TGTGCCAGCAGTCAGGAACAAGAGACCCAGTACTTC. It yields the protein CASSQEQETQYF.